The clone carrying this T cell receptor (beta chain) appeared a single time. The data were produced by immunoSEQ multiplex PCR, yet TCRdb's version contains in-frame clones alone and is incomplete. The sample lists tens of thousands of clones, roughly nine tenths seen once, with 4.5% to 6% in the top ten. The record originates from a study of blood T cell repertoires in COVID-19. The receptor was isolated from a human donor in a cohort sampled during active COVID-19. Sequencing input: peripheral blood.

DNA for the CDR3: TGTGCCAGCAGCCCTAGCGGGGGGGTGAACACCGGGGAGCTGTTTTTT. This codes for CASSPSGGVNTGELFF. The V and J genes are TRBV7-8 and TRBJ2-2; 12 bases agree with TRBD2. Germline CDR1 and CDR2: SGHVS and FQNEAQ. Germline trimming cut 5 bases from V and 1 base from J; bases unmatched to any gene: 2. The CDR3 totals 16 residues.